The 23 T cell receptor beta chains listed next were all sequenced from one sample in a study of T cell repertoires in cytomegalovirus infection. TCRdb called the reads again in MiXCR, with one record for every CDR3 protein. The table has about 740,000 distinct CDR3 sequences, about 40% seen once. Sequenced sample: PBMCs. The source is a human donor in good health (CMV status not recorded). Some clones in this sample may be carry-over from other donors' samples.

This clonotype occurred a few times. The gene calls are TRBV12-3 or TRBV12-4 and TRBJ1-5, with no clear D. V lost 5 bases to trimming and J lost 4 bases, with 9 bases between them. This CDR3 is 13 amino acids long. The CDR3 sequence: CASSTTWNQPQHF. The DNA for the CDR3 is TGTGCCAGCAGTACCACGTGGAATCAGCCCCAGCATTTT.

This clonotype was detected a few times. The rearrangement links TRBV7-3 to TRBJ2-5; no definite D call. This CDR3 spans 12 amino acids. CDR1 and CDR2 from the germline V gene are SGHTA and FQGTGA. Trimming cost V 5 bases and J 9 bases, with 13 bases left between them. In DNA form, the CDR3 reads TGTGCCAGCAGCGCCATGTTATTGGCCCAGTACTTC. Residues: CASSAMLLAQYF.

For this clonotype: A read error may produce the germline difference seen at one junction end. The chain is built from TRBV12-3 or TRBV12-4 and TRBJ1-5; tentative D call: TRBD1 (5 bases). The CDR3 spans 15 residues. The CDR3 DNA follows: TGTGCCAGCAGTTCGTACTCAGGGAGCAATCAGCCCCAGCCTTTT. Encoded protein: CASSSYSGSNQPQPF.

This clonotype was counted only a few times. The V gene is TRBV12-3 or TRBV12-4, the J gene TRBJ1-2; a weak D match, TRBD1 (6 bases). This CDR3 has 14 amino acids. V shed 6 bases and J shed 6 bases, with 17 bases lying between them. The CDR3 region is CASRSQGNRDGYTF. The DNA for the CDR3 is TGTGCCAGCAGGTCACAGGGAAATCGGGATGGCTACACCTTC.

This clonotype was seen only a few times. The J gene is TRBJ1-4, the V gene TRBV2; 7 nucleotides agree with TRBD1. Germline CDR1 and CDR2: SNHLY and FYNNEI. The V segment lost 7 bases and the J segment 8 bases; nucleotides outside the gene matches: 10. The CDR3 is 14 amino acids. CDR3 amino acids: CASTPGQRAEKLFF. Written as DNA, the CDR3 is TGTGCCAGCACCCCGGGACAGCGGGCGGAAAAACTGTTTTTT.

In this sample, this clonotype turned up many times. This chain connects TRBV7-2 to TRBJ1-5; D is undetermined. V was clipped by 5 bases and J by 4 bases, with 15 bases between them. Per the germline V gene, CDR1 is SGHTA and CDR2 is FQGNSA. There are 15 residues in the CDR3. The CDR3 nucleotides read TGTGCCAGCAGCAGAGGGCCCCAAGGGAATCAGCCCCAGCATTTT. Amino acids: CASSRGPQGNQPQHF.

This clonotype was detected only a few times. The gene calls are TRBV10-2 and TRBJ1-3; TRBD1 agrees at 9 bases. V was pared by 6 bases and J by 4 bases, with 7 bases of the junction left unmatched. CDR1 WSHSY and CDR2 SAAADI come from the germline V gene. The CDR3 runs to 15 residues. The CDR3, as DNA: TGCGCCAGCAGGCCGACAGGGGGAATCGGAAACACCATATATTTT. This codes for CASRPTGGIGNTIYF.

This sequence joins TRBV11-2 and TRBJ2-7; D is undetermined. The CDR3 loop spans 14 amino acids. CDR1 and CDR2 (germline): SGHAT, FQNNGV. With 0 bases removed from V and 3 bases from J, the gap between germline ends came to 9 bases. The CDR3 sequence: CASSLEVGFYEQYF. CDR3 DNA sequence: TGTGCCAGCAGCTTAGAAGTAGGGTTCTACGAGCAGTACTTC.

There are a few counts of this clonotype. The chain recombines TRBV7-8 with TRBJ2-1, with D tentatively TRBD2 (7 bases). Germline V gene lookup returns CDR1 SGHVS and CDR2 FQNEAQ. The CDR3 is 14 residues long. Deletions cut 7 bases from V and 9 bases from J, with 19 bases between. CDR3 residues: CASNVGGGFGEQFF. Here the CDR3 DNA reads TGTGCCAGCAACGTAGGGGGGGGGTTTGGTGAGCAGTTCTTC.

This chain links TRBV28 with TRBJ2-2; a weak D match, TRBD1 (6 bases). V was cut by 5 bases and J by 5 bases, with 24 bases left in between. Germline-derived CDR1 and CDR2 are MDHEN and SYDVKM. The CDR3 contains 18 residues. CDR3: CASSPPMGWGHRTGELFF. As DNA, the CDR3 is TGTGCCAGCAGTCCCCCGATGGGTTGGGGGCATAGGACCGGGGAGCTGTTTTTT.

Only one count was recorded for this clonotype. CDR3 sequence: CSVHRGGTEAFF. Here the CDR3 DNA reads TGCAGTGTCCACAGGGGGGGGACTGAAGCTTTCTTT. The chain has TRBV20-1 and TRBJ1-1, with 8 bases identical to TRBD1. The CDR3 length is 12 residues. Trimming removed 7 bases from V and 5 bases from J; junction bases left unmatched: 6. The germline V gene has CDR1 DFQATT and CDR2 SNEGSKA (reference sequence).

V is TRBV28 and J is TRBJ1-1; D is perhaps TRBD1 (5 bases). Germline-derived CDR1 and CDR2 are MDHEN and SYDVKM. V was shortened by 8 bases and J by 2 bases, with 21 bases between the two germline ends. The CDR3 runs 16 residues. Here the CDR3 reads CASYSGGVPFNTEAFF. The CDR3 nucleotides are TGTGCCAGCTATTCTGGGGGTGTACCATTCAACACTGAAGCTTTCTTT.

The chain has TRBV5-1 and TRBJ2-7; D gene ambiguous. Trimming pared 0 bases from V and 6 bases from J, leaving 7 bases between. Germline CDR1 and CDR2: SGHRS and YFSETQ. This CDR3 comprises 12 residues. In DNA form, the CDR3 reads TGCGCCAGCAGCTTGGAAGAATCCGAGCAGTACTTC. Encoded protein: CASSLEESEQYF.

The CDR3 loop is CASSLASTAGELFF. The CDR3 DNA reads as TGCGCCAGCAGCTTGGCTAGCACGGCGGGGGAGCTGTTTTTT. The chain employs TRBV5-1 and TRBJ2-2; perhaps TRBD2 as D (5 bases). The CDR3 runs to 14 residues. Germline V lookup: CDR1 SGHRS, CDR2 YFSETQ. V lost 0 bases, J lost 8 bases, and 11 bases lay in between.

CDR3 region: CASSLARGGLAFF. The CDR3 nucleotides are TGCGCCAGCAGCTTGGCCCGAGGTGGATTGGCTTTCTTT. V gene TRBV5-1 combines with J gene TRBJ1-1; D is unresolved. The CDR3 has 13 amino acids. V was cut by 0 bases and J by 11 bases, with 14 bases left in between. Germline loops: CDR1 SGHRS, CDR2 YFSETQ.

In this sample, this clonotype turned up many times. The CDR3 reads CASTDYYGYTF. Written as DNA, the CDR3 is TGTGCCAGTACCGATTACTATGGCTACACCTTC. V usage is TRBV19 and J usage is TRBJ1-2; D unresolved. The V end lost 7 bases, the J end lost 3 bases, and 6 bases lay between the germline ends. The V gene's germline CDR1 is LNHDA and CDR2 SQIVND (reference sequence). The CDR3 has 11 residues.

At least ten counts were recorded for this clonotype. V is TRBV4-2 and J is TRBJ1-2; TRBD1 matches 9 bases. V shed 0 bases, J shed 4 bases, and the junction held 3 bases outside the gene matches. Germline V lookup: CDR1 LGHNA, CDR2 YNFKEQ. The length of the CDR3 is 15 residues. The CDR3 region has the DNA TGTGCCAGCAGCCAAGAGTTGACAGGGGGCTATGGCTACACCTTC. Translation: CASSQELTGGYGYTF.

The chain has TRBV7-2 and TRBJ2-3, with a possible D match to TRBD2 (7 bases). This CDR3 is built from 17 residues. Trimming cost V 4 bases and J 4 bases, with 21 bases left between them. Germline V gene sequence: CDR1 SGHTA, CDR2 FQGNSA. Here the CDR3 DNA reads TGTGCCAGCAGCTCTGACGGGGGGCCGATTAATCCAGATACGCAGTATTTT. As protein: CASSSDGGPINPDTQYF.

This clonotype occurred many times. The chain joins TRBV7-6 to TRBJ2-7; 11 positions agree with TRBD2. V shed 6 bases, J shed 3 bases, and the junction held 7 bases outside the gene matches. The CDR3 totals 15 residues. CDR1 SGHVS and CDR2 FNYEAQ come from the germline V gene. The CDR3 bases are TGTGCCAGCAGTGAGACGACTAGCGGGAACTACGAGCAGTACTTC. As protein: CASSETTSGNYEQYF.

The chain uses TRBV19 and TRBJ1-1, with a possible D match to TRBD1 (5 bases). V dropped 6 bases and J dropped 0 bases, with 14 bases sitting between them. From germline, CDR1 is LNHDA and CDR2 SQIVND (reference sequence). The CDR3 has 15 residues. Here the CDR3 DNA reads TGTGCCAGTAGAACCGACGGGGCCATGAACACTGAAGCTTTCTTT. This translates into CASRTDGAMNTEAFF.

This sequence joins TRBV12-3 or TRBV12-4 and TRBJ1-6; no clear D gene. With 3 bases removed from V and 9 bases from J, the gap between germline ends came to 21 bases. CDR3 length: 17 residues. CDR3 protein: CASSFRAVGGVSSPLHF. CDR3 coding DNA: TGTGCCAGCAGTTTTAGAGCGGTAGGTGGAGTGAGTTCACCCCTCCACTTT.

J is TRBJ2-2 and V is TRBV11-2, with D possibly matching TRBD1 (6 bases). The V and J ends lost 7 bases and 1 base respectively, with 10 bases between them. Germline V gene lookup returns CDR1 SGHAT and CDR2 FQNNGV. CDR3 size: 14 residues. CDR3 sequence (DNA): TGTGCCAGCACCGGGACACTGAACACCGGGGAGCTGTTTTTT. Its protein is CASTGTLNTGELFF.

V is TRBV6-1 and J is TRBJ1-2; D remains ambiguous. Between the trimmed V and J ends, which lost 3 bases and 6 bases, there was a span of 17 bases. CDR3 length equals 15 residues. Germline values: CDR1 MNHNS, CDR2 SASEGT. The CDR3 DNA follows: TGTGCCAGCAGTGATAGAGATCGTTCCAGGAATGGCTACACCTTC. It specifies CASSDRDRSRNGYTF.